The 3 T cell receptor beta chains below were found in one sample sequenced in a study of radiotherapy plus CTLA-4 blockade in lung cancer (dated by TCRdb to the late 2010s). The method was the immunoSEQ multiplex PCR assay. Here the immuneACCESS table is served through TCRdb, limited to in-frame sequences with V and J called. Missing clones are a known gap in these copies; in checked studies unresolved V genes cover under half, and the rest lacks a known reason. The sample table contains roughly 15,000 clones; only one count was recorded for 72% of them. 53% of the sample lies in the top ten. The sequenced sample was peripheral blood, obtained from a patient treated with radiotherapy plus ipilimumab. All receptors derive from a human donor with non-small cell lung cancer whose response to radiotherapy plus ipilimumab could not be evaluated.

The J gene is TRBJ1-4, the V gene TRBV7-9; D is possibly TRBD1 (5 bases). The CDR3 extends over 14 amino acids. V lost 6 bases and J 3 bases, leaving 11 bases between the germline ends. Germline V lookup: CDR1 SEHNR, CDR2 FQNEAQ (reference sequence). The CDR3 region is CASRSRQPNEKLFF. The CDR3, as DNA: TGTGCCAGCAGAAGTAGACAGCCTAATGAAAAACTGTTTTTT.

This clone is labeled as medium-sized. This chain uses TRBV10-3 with TRBJ1-2; TRBD1 aligns across 12 bases. The V and J ends lost 2 bases and 10 bases, in that order; junction bases with no gene match: 8. Germline V lookup: CDR1 ENHRY, CDR2 SYGVKD. The CDR3 covers 15 residues. The CDR3 spells CAISEKGQGASDYTF. DNA of the CDR3: TGTGCCATCAGTGAGAAGGGACAGGGGGCATCGGACTACACCTTC.

The chain uses TRBV10-3 and TRBJ1-1; 7 nucleotides agree with TRBD1. Germline V gene data show CDR1 as ENHRY and CDR2 as SYGVKD. This CDR3 contains 14 residues. Unmatched junction bases numbered 7, after V lost 6 bases and J lost 3 bases. CDR3 sequence: CAIRGTVEYTEAFF. The CDR3 DNA follows: TGTGCCATCAGGGGGACAGTGGAGTACACTGAAGCTTTCTTT.